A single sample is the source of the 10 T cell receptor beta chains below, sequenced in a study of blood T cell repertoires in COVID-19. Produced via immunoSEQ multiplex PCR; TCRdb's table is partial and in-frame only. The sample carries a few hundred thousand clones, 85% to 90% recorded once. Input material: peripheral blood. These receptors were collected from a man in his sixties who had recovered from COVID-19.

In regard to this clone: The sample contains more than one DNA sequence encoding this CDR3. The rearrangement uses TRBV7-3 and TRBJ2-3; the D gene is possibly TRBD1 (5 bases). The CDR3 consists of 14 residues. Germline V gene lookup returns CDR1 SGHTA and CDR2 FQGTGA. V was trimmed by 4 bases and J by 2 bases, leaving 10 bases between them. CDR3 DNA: TGTGCCAGCAGCTCAGGACAACCCACAGATACGCAGTATTTT. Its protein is CASSSGQPTDTQYF.

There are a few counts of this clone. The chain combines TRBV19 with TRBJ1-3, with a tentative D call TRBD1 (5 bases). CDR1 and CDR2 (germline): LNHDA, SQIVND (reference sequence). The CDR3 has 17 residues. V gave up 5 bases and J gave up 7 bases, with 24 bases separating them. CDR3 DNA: TGTGCCAGTAGTCCGATAGGGGCTTCACGCCGGTTGAACACCATATATTTT. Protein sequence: CASSPIGASRRLNTIYF.

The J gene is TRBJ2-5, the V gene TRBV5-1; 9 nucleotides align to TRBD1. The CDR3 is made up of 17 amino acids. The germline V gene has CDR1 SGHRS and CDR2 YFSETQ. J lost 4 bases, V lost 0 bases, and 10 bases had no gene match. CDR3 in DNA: TGCGCCAGCAGCTTGGGGAACCGGGACAGGGAGGGAGAGACCCAGTACTTC. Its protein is CASSLGNRDREGETQYF. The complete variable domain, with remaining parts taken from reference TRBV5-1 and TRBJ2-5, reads KAGVTQTPRYLIKTRGQQVTLSCSPISGHRSVSWYQQTPGQGLQFLFEYFSETQRNKGNFPGRFSGRQFSNSRSEMNVSTLELGDSALYLCASSLGNRDREGETQYFGPGTRLLVL.

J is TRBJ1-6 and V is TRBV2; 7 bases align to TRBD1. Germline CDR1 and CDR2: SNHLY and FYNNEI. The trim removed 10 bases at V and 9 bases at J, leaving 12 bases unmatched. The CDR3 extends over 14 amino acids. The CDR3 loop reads CAKKTGRVVSPLHF. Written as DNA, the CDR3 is TGTGCCAAAAAGACAGGGCGTGTGGTTTCACCCCTCCACTTT.

The CDR3 DNA follows: TGTGCCAGCAGCTTAGAGCAGGGGGCTTACAATGAGCAGTTCTTC. It is translated as CASSLEQGAYNEQFF. J is TRBJ2-1 and V is TRBV11-2; 8 bases map to TRBD1. Looked up from germline, CDR1 is SGHAT and CDR2 is FQNNGV. This CDR3 has 15 residues. V lost 0 bases to trimming and J lost 4 bases; unmatched junction nucleotides: 2.

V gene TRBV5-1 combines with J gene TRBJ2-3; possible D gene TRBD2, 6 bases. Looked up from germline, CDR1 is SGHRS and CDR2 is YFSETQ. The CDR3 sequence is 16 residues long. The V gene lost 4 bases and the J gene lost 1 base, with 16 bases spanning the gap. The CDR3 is CASSRTSRVGTDTQYF. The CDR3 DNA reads TGCGCCAGCAGCCGAACTAGCCGCGTGGGCACAGATACGCAGTATTTT.

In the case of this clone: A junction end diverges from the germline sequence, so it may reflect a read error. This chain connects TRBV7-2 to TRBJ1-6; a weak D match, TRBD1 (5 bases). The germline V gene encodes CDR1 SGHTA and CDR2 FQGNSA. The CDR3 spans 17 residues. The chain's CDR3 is CASSLAGRGRYSSPLHF. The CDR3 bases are TGTGCCAGCAGCTTAGCGGGGCGGGGACGGTATAGTTCACCCCTCCACTTT. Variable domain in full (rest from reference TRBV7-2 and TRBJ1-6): GAGVSQSPSNKVTEKGKDVELRCDPISGHTALYWYRQSLGQGLEFLIYFQGNSAPDKSGLPSDRFSAERTGGSVSTLTIQRTQQEDSAVYLCASSLAGRGRYSSPLHFGNGTRLTVT.

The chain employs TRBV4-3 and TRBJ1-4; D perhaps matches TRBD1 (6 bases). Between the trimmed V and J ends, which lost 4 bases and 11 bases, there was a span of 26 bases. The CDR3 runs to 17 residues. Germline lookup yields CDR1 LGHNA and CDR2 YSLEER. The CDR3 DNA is TGCGCCAGCAGCCTTTCTACCGGGACACCTAACGTCCCGAAACTGTTTTTT. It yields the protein CASSLSTGTPNVPKLFF.

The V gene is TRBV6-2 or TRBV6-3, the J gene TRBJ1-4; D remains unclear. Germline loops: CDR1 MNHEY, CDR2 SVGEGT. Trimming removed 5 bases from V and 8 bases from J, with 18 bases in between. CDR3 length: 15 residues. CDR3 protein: CASSTYSVSKEKLFF. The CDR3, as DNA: TGTGCCAGCAGTACTTACTCGGTGTCCAAGGAAAAACTGTTTTTT.

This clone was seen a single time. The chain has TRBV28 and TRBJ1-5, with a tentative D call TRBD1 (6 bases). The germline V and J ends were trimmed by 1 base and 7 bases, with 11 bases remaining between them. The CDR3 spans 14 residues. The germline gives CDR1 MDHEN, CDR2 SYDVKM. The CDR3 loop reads CASSLSGASQPQHF. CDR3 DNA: TGTGCCAGCAGTTTATCAGGGGCATCCCAGCCCCAGCATTTT.